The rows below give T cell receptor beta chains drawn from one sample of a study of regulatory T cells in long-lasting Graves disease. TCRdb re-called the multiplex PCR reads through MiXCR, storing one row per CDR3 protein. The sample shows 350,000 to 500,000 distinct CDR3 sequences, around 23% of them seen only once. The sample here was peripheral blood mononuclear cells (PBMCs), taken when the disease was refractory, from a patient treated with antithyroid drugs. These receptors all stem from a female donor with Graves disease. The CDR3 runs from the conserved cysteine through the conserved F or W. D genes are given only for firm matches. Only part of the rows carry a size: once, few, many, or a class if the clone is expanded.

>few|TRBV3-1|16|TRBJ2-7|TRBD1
CASSQVSAGGLYEQYF
TGTGCCAGCAGCCAAGTTTCCGCAGGGGGCCTATACGAGCAGTACTTC
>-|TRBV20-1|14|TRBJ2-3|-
CSARDRGWGDTQYF
TGCAGTGCTAGAGATCGGGGTTGGGGAGATACGCAGTATTTT
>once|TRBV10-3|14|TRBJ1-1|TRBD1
CAISTTGKNTEAFF
TGTGCCATCAGTACGACAGGGAAGAACACTGAAGCTTTCTTT
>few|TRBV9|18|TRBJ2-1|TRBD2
CASSVVPSGLGPYNEQFF
TGTGCCAGCAGCGTAGTCCCTAGCGGGCTGGGTCCCTACAATGAGCAGTTCTTC
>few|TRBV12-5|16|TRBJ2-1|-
CASGLVGVSSYNEQFF
TGTGCTAGTGGTTTGGTCGGGGTAAGCTCCTACAATGAGCAGTTCTTC
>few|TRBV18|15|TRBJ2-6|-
CASSPNRAGANVLTF
TGTGCCAGCTCACCAAACAGGGCTGGGGCCAACGTCCTGACTTTC
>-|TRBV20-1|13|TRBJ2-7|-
CSAKRGSSYEQYF
TGCAGTGCCAAACGGGGATCATCCTACGAGCAGTACTTC
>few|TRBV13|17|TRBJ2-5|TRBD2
CASSRRPGGLRGETQYF
TGTGCCAGCAGCCGTAGGCCGGGAGGCCTCCGTGGAGAGACCCAGTACTTC
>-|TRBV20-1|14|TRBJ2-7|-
CSARAQDIQGEQYF
TGCAGTGCTAGAGCACAGGATATACAGGGCGAGCAGTACTTC
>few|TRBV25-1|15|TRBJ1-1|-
CASSERGLMNTEAFF
TGTGCCAGCAGTGAGAGGGGACTTATGAACACTGAAGCTTTCTTT
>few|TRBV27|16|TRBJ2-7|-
CASSLWPGGEPYEQYF
TGTGCCAGCAGTTTATGGCCGGGCGGAGAACCCTACGAGCAGTACTTC
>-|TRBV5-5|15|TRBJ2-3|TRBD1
CASSPRTGDPDTQYF
TGTGCCAGCAGCCCCCGGACAGGTGACCCAGATACGCAGTATTTT
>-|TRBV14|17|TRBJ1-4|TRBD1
CASSQDRGTGTHEKLFF
TGTGCCAGCAGCCAAGATCGTGGGACAGGGACCCACGAAAAACTGTTTTTT
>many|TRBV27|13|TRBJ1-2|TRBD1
CASSWTGGDSYTF
TGTGCCAGCAGCTGGACAGGGGGCGACAGCTACACCTTC
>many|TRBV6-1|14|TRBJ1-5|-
CASSDFSGNQPQHF
TGTGCCAGCAGTGACTTCTCAGGCAATCAGCCCCAGCATTTT
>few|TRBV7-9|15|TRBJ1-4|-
CASSWTGTSGEKLFF
TGTGCCAGCAGCTGGACCGGGACAAGTGGTGAAAAACTGTTTTTT
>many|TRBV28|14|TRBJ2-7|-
CASSPYGDSYEQYF
TGTGCCAGCAGCCCTTATGGGGACTCCTACGAGCAGTACTTC
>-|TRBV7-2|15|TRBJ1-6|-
CASSPPGLDNSPLHF
TGTGCCAGCAGCCCCCCCGGGCTGGATAATTCACCCCTCCACTTT
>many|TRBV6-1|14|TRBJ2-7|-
CASIRGPSSYEQYF
TGTGCCAGCATACGGGGGCCAAGCTCCTACGAGCAGTACTTC